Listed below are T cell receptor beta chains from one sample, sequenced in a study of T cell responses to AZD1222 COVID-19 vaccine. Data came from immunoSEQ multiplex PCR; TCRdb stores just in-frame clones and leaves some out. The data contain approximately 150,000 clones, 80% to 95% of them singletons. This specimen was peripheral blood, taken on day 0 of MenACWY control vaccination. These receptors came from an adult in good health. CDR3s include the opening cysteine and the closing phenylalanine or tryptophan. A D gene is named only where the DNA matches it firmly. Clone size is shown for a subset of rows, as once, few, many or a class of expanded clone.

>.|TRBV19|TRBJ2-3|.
TGTGCCAGTAGTATCAGCCGCACAGATACGCAGTATTTT
CASSISRTDTQYF
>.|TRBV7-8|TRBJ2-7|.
TGTGCCAGCAGCTTGCAGGGCGGTCCCTACGAGCAGTACTTC
CASSLQGGPYEQYF
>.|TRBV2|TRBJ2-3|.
TGTGCCAGCCAAATTAGCTCGGCCGCACATACGCAGTATTTT
CASQISSAAHTQYF
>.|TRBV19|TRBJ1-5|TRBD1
TGTGCCAGTAGTATAGAAGGGACAGGGGATCAGCCCCAGCATTTT
CASSIEGTGDQPQHF
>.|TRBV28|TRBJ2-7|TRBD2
TGTGCCAGCAGTTTGGGGACTAGAGGCTACGAGCAGTACTTC
CASSLGTRGYEQYF
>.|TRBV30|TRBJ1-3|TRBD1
TGTGCCTGGAGTCTTAATTTAGGGACAGGAAGAAACACCATATATTTT
CAWSLNLGTGRNTIYF
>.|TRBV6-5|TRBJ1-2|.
TGTGCCAGCATTAGGTGGAACTATGGCTACACCTTC
CASIRWNYGYTF
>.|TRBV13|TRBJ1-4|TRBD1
TGTGCCAGCAGCTTAGCCCGGAAGCGGGACAGGGCTGAAAAACTGTTTTTT
CASSLARKRDRAEKLFF
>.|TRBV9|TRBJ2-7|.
TGTGCCAGCAGCGTAGTCCCAGAGGGCTCCAACGAGCAGTACTTC
CASSVVPEGSNEQYF
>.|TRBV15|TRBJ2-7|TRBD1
TGTGCCACCAGCAGAGATCCCGTAGGACAGGACGTCTACGAGCAGTACTTC
CATSRDPVGQDVYEQYF
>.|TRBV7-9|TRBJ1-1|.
TGTGCCAGCAGCCGATCAGTGAAAACTGAAGCTTTCTTT
CASSRSVKTEAFF
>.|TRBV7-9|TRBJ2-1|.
TGTGCCAGCAGCTTAGGGACCGGAGGGTACAAGGAGCAGTTCTTC
CASSLGTGGYKEQFF
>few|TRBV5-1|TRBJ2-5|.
TGCGCCAGCAGCTTGGTCGTTAGCGGCCTCCAAGAGACCCAGTACTTC
CASSLVVSGLQETQYF
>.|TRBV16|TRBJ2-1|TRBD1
TGTGCCAGCAGTCCCTATACAGGGGACAATGAGCAGTTCTTC
CASSPYTGDNEQFF
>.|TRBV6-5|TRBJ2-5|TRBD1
TGTGCCAGCAGTTACGGGACAGGGGTCGGACAAGAGACCCAGTACTTC
CASSYGTGVGQETQYF
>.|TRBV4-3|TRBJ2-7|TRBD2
TGCGCCAGCAGCCCCACCGTAGCGGGGGGGAACCAGGATCGCCGCGAGCAGTACTTC
CASSPTVAGGNQDRREQYF
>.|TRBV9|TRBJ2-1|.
TGTGCCAGCAGCGTAGTAGCCAACAATGAGCAGTTCTTC
CASSVVANNEQFF
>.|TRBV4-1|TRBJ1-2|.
TGCGCCAGCAGCCGTGTAATCCGAGGGGGCTACACCTTC
CASSRVIRGGYTF
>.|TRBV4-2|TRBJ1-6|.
TGTGCCAGCAGCGAAGAGCATCACTATAATTCACCCCTCCACTTT
CASSEEHHYNSPLHF
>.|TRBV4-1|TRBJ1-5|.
TGCGCCAGCAGCCAAGTCTCTTTTGGGGATTATAGCAATCAGCCCCAGCATTTT
CASSQVSFGDYSNQPQHF
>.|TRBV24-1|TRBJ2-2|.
TGTGCCACCAGTGATTTCCGAGGGGTCACCGGGGAGCTGTTTTTT
CATSDFRGVTGELFF
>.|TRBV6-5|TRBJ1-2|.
TGTGCCAGCAGTTATAGCGGCGGATACACTAACTATGGCTACACCTTC
CASSYSGGYTNYGYTF
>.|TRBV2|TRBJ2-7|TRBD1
TGTGCCAGCCTCAGAGACAGGGGGGGATACGAGCAGTACTTC
CASLRDRGGYEQYF
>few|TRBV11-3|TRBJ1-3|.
TGTGCCAGAAATACCGGGACATCGTGCCGACTCGGAAACACCATATATTTT
CARNTGTSCRLGNTIYF
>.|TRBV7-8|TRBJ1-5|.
TGTGCCAGCAGCTCCTACAGGGTCCCTAGCAATCAGCCCCAGCATTTT
CASSSYRVPSNQPQHF
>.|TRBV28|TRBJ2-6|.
TGTGCCAGCAGTTTATCTGGCTCTGGGGCCAACGTCCTGACTTTC
CASSLSGSGANVLTF
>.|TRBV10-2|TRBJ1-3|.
TGCGCCAGCAGTGAGAACCTAAGCTCTGGAAACACCATATATTTT
CASSENLSSGNTIYF
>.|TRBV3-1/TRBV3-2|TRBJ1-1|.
TGTGCCAGCAGCCTAGTGGACAGTAGCACTGAAGCTTTCTTT
CASSLVDSSTEAFF
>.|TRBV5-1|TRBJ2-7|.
TGCGCCAGCAGCTTGGACGGGTCTTCAGTGCAGTACTTC
CASSLDGSSVQYF